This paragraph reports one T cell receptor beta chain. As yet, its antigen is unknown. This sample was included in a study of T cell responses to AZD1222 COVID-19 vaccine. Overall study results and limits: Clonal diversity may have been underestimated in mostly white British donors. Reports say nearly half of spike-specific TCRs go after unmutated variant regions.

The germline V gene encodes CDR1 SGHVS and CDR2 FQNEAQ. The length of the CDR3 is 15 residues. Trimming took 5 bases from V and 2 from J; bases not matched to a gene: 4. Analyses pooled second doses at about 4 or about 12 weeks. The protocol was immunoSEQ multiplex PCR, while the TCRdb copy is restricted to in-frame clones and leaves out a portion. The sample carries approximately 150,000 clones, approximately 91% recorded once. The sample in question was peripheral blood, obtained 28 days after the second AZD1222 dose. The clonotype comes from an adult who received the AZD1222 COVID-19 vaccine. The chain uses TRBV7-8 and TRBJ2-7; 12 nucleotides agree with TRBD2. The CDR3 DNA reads TGTGCCAGCAGCGCAAGACTAGCGGGAGCCTACGAGCAGTACTTC. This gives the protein CASSARLAGAYEQYF.